This entry lists 14 T cell receptor beta chains sequenced from one sample in a study of early T cells in non-severe SARS-CoV-2 infection. TCRdb reprocessed the 5' RACE reads via MiXCR and lists one record per CDR3 protein. Of around 86,000 distinct CDR3 sequences detected, roughly 15% appear once; the ten largest clones hold less than 0.6%. Source material: whole blood. The receptors were gathered from an adult who was a healthcare worker with PCR-confirmed SARS-CoV-2 infection or an uninfected control (not recorded which).

The chain joins TRBV29-1 to TRBJ2-1; D possibly corresponds to TRBD2 (6 bases). V was trimmed by 5 bases and J by 8 bases, leaving 19 bases between them. From germline, CDR1 is SQVTM and CDR2 ANQGSEA. The CDR3 extends over 14 amino acids. The DNA of the CDR3 is TGCAGCGTTTATCGGGAGTTGCGGGGCGATGAGCAGTTCTTC. The encoded protein is CSVYRELRGDEQFF.

V is TRBV7-8 and J is TRBJ2-2; the match to TRBD2 covers 8 bases. Per germline, CDR1 SGHVS and CDR2 FQNEAQ. This CDR3 spans 14 amino acids. With 2 bases clipped from V and 6 bases from J, the junction kept 2 bases outside the gene matches. As DNA, the CDR3 is TGTGCCAGCAGCTTAAACGGGGGGGCCGGGGAGCTGTTTTTT. Residues: CASSLNGGAGELFF.

V usage is TRBV4-2 and J usage is TRBJ2-3; maybe TRBD2 (7 bases). CDR3 size: 13 residues. Trimming left V 3 bases short and J 5 bases short, with 9 bases between. Germline CDR1 LGHNA, CDR2 YNFKEQ. Here the CDR3 DNA reads TGTGCCAGCAGCCAGGGAGGGGGAGATACGCAGTATTTT. As protein: CASSQGGGDTQYF.

This clonotype came up a few times. The genes are TRBV12-3 or TRBV12-4 and TRBJ1-5, with D maybe TRBD1 (5 bases). The CDR3 is 15 residues long. V was clipped by 1 base and J by 2 bases, with 9 bases between them. CDR3 in DNA: TGTGCCAGCAGTTTAGAAGTAGGGGGCAATCAGCCCCAGCATTTT. As protein: CASSLEVGGNQPQHF.

Only a few counts were recorded for this clonotype. The rearrangement joins TRBV20-1 to TRBJ1-5; possibly TRBD1 for D (5 bases). Germline CDR1 DFQATT, CDR2 SNEGSKA (reference sequence). Trimming took off 4 bases at V and 7 bases at J, with 14 bases between the two ends. The CDR3 spans 13 residues. CDR3 in DNA: TGCAGTGCTAACAGCGCTCGGGGCCAGCCCCAGCATTTT. It is translated as CSANSARGQPQHF.

There are a few counts of this clonotype. This chain joins TRBV2 and TRBJ2-5; 8 nucleotides align to TRBD1. V lost 6 bases and J lost 2; bases outside the gene matches: 8. In germline, CDR1 is SNHLY, CDR2 FYNNEI. The CDR3 covers 15 residues. The CDR3 nucleotides read TGTGCCAGCAGAGGCCGGACAGGGAGACAAGAGACCCAGTACTTC. It specifies CASRGRTGRQETQYF.

CDR3 protein: CASSVLAVGEQFF. CDR3 nucleotide sequence: TGTGCCAGCAGTGTTCTAGCGGTCGGTGAGCAGTTCTTC. This rearrangement joins TRBV2 to TRBJ2-1, with 7 bases aligning to TRBD2. The CDR3 consists of 13 residues. The germline CDR1 and CDR2 sequences are SNHLY and FYNNEI. The V gene end was trimmed by 4 bases and the J gene end by 9 bases; junction bases not matched to a gene: 6. Full variable domain (rest looked up from reference TRBV2 and TRBJ2-1): EPEVTQTPSHQVTQMGQEVILRCVPISNHLYFYWYRQILGQKVEFLVSFYNNEISEKSEIFDDQFSVERPDGSNFTLKIRSTKLEDSAMYFCASSVLAVGEQFFGPGTRLTVL.

This clonotype was seen repeatedly, ten times or more. V gene TRBV20-1 combines with J gene TRBJ2-1; perhaps TRBD2 as D (6 bases). V was shortened by 1 base and J by 5 bases, with 12 bases between the two germline ends. Looked up from germline, CDR1 is DFQATT and CDR2 is SNEGSKA (reference sequence). CDR3 size: 14 residues. CDR3 loop: CSARVAGPNNEQFF. CDR3 coding DNA: TGCAGTGCTAGAGTTGCGGGGCCAAACAATGAGCAGTTCTTC.

The chain uses TRBV28 and TRBJ2-3; D is ambiguous. Between the trimmed V and J ends, which lost 5 bases and 5 bases, there was a span of 11 bases. Germline V gene sequence: CDR1 MDHEN, CDR2 SYDVKM. The CDR3 loop spans 13 amino acids. CDR3 coding DNA: TGTGCCAGCAGTCAGAGATGGAGAGATACGCAGTATTTT. Residues: CASSQRWRDTQYF.

This chain joins TRBV2 and TRBJ2-7, with 9 nucleotides matching TRBD1. This CDR3 is 13 amino acids long. Germline loops: CDR1 SNHLY, CDR2 FYNNEI. J gave up 2 bases and V 8 bases, and 4 bases lay outside the gene matches. CDR3 bases: TGTGCCAGCGGACAGGGGAGGGCCTACGAGCAGTACGTC. It specifies CASGQGRAYEQYV.

The rearrangement uses TRBV20-1 and TRBJ1-2; D possibly corresponds to TRBD1 (5 bases). Germline values: CDR1 DFQATT, CDR2 SNEGSKA (reference sequence). This CDR3 has 11 residues. V lost 6 bases and J lost 4, with 9 bases in between. The DNA for the CDR3 is TGCAGTGCAAGGGACGGCTATGGCTACACCTTC. Translating gives CSARDGYGYTF.

CDR3 nucleotide sequence: TGTGCCAGCAGCCAAGTGGGGGGCAATCAGCCCCAGCATTTT. This codes for CASSQVGGNQPQHF. This sequence joins TRBV3-1 and TRBJ1-5, with D perhaps TRBD1 (5 bases). The length of the CDR3 is 14 residues. Per the germline V gene, CDR1 is LGHDT and CDR2 is YNNKEL (reference sequence). Deletions cut 1 base from V and 2 bases from J, with 6 bases between.

This clonotype has just a few counts. This rearrangement joins TRBV4-1 to TRBJ2-7, with 9 bases that match TRBD1. The length of the CDR3 is 16 residues. Trimming took 1 base from V and 1 from J; bases not matched to a gene: 5. Germline CDR1 and CDR2: MGHRA and YSYEKL. In DNA form, the CDR3 reads TGCGCCAGCAGCCAAGGGATACAGGGGGCTTCCTACGAGCAGTACGTC. This sequence encodes CASSQGIQGASYEQYV.

The rearrangement uses TRBV28 and TRBJ1-1, with 7 bases aligning to TRBD1. J gave up 0 bases and V 6 bases, and 4 bases lay outside the gene matches. The V gene's germline CDR1 is MDHEN and CDR2 SYDVKM. The CDR3 contains 14 residues. The DNA of the CDR3 is TGTGCCAGCAGAAGAGGGACAGTGAACACTGAAGCTTTCTTT. It is translated as CASRRGTVNTEAFF.